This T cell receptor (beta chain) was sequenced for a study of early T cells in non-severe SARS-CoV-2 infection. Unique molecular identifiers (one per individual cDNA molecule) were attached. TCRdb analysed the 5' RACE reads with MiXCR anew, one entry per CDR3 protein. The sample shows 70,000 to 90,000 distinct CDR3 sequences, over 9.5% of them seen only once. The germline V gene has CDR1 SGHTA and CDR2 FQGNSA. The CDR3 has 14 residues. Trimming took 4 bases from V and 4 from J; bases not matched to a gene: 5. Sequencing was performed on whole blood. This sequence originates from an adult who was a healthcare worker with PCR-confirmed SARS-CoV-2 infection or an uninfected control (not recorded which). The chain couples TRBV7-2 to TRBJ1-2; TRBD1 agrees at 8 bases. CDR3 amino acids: CASSSGQARYGYTF. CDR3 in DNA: TGTGCCAGCAGCTCGGGACAGGCACGCTATGGCTACACCTTC.